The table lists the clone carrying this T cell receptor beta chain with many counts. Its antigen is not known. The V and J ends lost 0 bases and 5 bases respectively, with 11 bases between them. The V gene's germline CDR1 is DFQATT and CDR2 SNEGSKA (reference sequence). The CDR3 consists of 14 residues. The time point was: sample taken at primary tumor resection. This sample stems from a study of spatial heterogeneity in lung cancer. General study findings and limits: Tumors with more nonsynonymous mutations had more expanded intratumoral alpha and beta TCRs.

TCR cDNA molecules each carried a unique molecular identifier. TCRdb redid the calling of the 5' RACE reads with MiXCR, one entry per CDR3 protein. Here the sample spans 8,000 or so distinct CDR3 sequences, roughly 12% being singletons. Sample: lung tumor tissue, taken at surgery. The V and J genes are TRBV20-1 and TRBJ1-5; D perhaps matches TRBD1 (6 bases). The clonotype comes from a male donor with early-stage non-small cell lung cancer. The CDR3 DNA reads TGCAGTGCTAGAGATCTACAGGGAGATCAGCCCCAGCATTTT. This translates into CSARDLQGDQPQHF.